This T cell receptor (beta chain) was captured in a study of OX40 agonist ivuxolimab in advanced cancers. In the study overall: Partial responses were recorded for three patients, including one with hepatocellular carcinoma and two with cutaneous melanoma.

CDR3 length: 13 amino acids. V was pared by 2 bases and J by 5 bases, with 10 bases between. Germline values: CDR1 SGHNT, CDR2 YYREEE (reference sequence). Sequencing was performed with immunoSEQ multiplex PCR; in TCRdb, only in-frame clones are kept and a portion is missing. The sample yields about 90,000 clones, roughly 88% seen once. As for this clone: As yet, its antigen is unknown.

Findings and limits, study-wide: Compared with CD4+, CD8+ T cells on average had more expanded clones. The study did not work out the antigen specificity of the expanded peripheral T cells. Also present in some nonresponders was a low level of normalized T-cell clonal expansion.

The chain carries TRBV5-4 and TRBJ2-5, with no clear D. The TCR comes from an adult with an advanced solid tumor such as melanoma, head and neck, liver or kidney cancer. Sample: CD4+ or CD8+ T cells sorted from blood, taken in a trial of the OX40 agonist ivuxolimab. CDR3 residues: CASSLQMTETQYF. The CDR3 nucleotides read TGTGCCAGCAGCTTACAAATGACGGAGACCCAGTACTTC.